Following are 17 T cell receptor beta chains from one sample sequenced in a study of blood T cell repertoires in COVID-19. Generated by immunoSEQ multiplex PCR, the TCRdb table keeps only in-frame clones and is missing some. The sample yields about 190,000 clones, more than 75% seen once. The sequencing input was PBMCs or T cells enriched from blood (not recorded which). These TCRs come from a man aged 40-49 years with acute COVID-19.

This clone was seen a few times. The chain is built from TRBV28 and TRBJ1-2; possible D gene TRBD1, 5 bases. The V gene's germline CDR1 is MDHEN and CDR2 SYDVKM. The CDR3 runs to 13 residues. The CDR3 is CAADRTGNYGYTF. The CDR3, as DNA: TGTGCTGCTGACAGAACTGGTAACTATGGCTACACCTTC.

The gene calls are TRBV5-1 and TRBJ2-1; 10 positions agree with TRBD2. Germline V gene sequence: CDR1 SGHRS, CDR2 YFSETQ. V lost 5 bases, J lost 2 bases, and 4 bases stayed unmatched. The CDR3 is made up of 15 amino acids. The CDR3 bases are TGCGCCAGCAGGGCCGGGACTAGCGCCTACAATGAGCAGTTCTTC. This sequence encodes CASRAGTSAYNEQFF.

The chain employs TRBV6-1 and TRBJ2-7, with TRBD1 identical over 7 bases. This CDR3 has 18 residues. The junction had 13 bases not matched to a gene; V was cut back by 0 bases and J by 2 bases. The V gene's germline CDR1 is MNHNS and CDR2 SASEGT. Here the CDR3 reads CASSEAIANTGVPYEQYF. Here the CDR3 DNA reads TGTGCCAGCAGTGAAGCGATAGCCAACACAGGGGTTCCCTACGAGCAGTACTTC.

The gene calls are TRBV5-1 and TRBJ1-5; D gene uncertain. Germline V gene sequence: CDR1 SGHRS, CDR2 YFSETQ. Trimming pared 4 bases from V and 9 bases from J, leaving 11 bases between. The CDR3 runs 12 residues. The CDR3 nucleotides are TGCGCCAGCAGCCTGGGCTCGGGGCCCCAGCATTTT. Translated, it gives CASSLGSGPQHF.

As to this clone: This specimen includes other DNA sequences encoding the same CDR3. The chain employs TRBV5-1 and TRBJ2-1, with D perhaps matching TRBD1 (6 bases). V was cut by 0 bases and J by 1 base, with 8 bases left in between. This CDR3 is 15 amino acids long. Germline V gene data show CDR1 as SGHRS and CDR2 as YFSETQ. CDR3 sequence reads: CASSLGQGSYNEQFF. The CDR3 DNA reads TGCGCCAGCAGCTTGGGCCAGGGGTCCTACAATGAGCAGTTCTTC. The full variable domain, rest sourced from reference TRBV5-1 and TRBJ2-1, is KAGVTQTPRYLIKTRGQQVTLSCSPISGHRSVSWYQQTPGQGLQFLFEYFSETQRNKGNFPGRFSGRQFSNSRSEMNVSTLELGDSALYLCASSLGQGSYNEQFFGPGTRLTVL.

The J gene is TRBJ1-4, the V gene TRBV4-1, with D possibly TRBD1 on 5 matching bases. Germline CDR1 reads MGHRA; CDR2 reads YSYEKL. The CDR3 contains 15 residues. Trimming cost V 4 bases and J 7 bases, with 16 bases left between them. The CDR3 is CASSPGGGRVEKLFF. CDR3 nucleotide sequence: TGCGCCAGCAGCCCCGGGGGGGGTCGGGTTGAAAAACTGTTTTTT.

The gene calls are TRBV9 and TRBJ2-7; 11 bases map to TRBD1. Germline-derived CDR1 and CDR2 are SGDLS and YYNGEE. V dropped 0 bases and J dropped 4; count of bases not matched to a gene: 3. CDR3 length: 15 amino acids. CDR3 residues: CASSVGGQGGYEQYF. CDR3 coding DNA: TGTGCCAGCAGCGTAGGGGGACAGGGGGGTTACGAGCAGTACTTC. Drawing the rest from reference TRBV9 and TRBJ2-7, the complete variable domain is DSGVTQTPKHLITATGQRVTLRCSPRSGDLSVYWYQQSLDQGLQFLIQYYNGEERAKGNILERFSAQQFPDLHSELNLSSLELGDSALYFCASSVGGQGGYEQYFGPGTRLTVT.

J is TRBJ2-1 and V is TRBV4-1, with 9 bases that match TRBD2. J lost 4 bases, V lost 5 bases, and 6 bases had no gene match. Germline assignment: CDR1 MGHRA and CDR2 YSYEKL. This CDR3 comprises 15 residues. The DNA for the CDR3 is TGCGCCAGCAGCAAGGTAGCGGGAGAGTACAATGAGCAGTTCTTC. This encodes CASSKVAGEYNEQFF.

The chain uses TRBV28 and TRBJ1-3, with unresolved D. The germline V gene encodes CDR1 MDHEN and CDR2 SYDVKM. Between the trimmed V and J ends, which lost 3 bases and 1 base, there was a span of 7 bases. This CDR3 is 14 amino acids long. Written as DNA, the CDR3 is TGTGCCAGCAGTTTCTCAGGTTCTGGAAACACCATATATTTT. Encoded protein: CASSFSGSGNTIYF.

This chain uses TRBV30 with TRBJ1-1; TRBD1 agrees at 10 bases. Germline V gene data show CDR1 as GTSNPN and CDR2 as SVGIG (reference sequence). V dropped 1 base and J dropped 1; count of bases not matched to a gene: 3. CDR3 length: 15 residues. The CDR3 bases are TGTGCCTGGAGTGCCTGGGACAGGGGGAACACTGAAGCTTTCTTT. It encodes CAWSAWDRGNTEAFF.

CDR3 residues: CASSSGLAGGGEQYF. The CDR3 DNA reads TGTGCCAGCAGCTCCGGACTAGCGGGAGGAGGCGAGCAGTACTTC. The chain is built from TRBV5-4 and TRBJ2-7; TRBD2 matches 14 bases. This CDR3 has 15 amino acids. Germline V gene lookup returns CDR1 SGHNT and CDR2 YYREEE (reference sequence). J gave up 6 bases and V 3 bases, and 5 bases lay outside the gene matches.

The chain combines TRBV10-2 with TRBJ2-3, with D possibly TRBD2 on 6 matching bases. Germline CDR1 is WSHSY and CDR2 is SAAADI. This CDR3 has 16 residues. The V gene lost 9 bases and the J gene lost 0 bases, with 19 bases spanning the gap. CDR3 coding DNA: TGCGCCAGTTCTCGGGGACTCCATACTAGCACAGATACGCAGTATTTT. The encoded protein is CASSRGLHTSTDTQYF.

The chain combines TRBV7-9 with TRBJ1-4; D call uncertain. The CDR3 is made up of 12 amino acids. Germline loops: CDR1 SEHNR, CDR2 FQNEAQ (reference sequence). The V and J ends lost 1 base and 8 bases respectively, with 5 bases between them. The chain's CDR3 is CASSLVEEKLFF. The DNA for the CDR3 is TGTGCCAGCAGCTTAGTGGAGGAAAAACTGTTTTTT.

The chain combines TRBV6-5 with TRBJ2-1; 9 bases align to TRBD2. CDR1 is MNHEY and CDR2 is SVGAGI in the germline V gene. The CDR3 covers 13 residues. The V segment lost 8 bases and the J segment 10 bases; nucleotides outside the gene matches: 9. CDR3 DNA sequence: TGTGCCAGCGTGCCTAGCGGGATGGGGGAGCAGTTCTTC. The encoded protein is CASVPSGMGEQFF.

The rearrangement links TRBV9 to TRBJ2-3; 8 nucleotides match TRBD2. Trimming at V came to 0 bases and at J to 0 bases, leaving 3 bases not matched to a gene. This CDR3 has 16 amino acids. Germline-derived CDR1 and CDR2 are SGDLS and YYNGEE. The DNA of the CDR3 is TGTGCCAGCAGCGTAGGACTAGCGTCTAGCACAGATACGCAGTATTTT. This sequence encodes CASSVGLASSTDTQYF. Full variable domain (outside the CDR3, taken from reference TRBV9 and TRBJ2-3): DSGVTQTPKHLITATGQRVTLRCSPRSGDLSVYWYQQSLDQGLQFLIQYYNGEERAKGNILERFSAQQFPDLHSELNLSSLELGDSALYFCASSVGLASSTDTQYFGPGTRLTVL.

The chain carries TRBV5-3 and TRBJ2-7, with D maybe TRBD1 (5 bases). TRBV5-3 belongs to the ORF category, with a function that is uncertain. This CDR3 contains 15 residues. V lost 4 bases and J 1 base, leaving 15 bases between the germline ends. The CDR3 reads CARSVRGTISYEQYF. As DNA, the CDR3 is TGTGCCAGAAGCGTTAGGGGCACCATTTCCTACGAGCAGTACTTC.

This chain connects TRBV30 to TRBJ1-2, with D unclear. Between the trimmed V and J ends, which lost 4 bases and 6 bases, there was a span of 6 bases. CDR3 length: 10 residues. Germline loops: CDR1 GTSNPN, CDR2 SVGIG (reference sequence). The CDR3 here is CAWMQDGYTF. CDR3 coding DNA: TGTGCCTGGATGCAGGATGGCTACACCTTC.